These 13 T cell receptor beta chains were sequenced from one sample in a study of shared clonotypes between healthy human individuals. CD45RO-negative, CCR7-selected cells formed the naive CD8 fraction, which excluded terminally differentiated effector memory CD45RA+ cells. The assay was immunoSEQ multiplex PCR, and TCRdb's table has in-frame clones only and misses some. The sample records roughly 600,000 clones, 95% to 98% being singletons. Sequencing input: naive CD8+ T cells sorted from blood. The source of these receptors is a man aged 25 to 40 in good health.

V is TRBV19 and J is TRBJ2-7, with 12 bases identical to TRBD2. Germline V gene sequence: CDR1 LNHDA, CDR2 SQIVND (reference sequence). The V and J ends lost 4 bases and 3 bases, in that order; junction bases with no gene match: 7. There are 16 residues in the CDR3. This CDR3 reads CASSTPETSGSYEQYF. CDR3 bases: TGTGCCAGTAGTACCCCCGAGACTAGCGGGAGCTACGAGCAGTACTTC.

The CDR3 DNA follows: TGTGCCAGCAGCGCCGAGGGGACAGCCTCTAATGAAAAACTGTTTTTT. It encodes CASSAEGTASNEKLFF. The rearrangement joins TRBV9 to TRBJ1-4, with 7 bases fitting TRBD1. The CDR3 extends over 16 amino acids. Germline values: CDR1 SGDLS, CDR2 YYNGEE. The V and J ends lost 3 bases and 3 bases, in that order; junction bases with no gene match: 8.

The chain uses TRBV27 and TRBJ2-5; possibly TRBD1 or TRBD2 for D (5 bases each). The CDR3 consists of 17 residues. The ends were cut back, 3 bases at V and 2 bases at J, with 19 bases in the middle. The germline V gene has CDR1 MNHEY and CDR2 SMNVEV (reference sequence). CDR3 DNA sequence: TGTGCCAGCAGTTTTCTCTCCGGGGCGAATATTCAAGAGACCCAGTACTTC. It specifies CASSFLSGANIQETQYF.

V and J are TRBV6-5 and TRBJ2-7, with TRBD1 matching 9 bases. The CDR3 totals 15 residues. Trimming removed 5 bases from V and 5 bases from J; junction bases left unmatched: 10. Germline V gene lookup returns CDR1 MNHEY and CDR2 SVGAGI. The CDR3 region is CASSNPRDRDDEQYF. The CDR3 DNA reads TGTGCCAGCAGTAATCCTCGGGACAGGGACGACGAGCAGTACTTC.

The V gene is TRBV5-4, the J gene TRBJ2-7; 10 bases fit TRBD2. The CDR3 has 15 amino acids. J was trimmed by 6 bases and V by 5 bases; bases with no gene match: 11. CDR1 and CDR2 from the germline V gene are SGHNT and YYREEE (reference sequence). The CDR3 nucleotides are TGTGCCAGCAGTGGACTAGCGGAGGCGGGGGGCGAGCAGTACTTC. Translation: CASSGLAEAGGEQYF.

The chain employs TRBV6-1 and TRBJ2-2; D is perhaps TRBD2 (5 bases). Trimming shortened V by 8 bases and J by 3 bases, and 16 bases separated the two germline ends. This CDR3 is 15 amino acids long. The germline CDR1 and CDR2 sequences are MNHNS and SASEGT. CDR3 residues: CASYTGRGYTGELFF. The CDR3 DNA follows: TGTGCCAGCTATACTGGGAGAGGATACACCGGGGAGCTGTTTTTT.

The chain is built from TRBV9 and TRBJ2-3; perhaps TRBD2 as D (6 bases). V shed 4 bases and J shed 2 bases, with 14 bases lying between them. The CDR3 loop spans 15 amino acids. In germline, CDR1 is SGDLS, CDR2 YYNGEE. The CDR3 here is CASSPYGTPTDTQYF. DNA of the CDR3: TGTGCCAGCAGCCCCTACGGGACTCCCACAGATACGCAGTATTTT.

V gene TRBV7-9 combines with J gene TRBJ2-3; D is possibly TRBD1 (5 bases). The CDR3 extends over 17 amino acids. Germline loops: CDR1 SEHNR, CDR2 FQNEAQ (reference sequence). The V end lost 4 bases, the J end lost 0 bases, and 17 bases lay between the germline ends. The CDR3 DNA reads TGTGCCAGCAGCTCCACTGTCTTCAGGGTTAGCACAGATACGCAGTATTTT. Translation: CASSSTVFRVSTDTQYF.

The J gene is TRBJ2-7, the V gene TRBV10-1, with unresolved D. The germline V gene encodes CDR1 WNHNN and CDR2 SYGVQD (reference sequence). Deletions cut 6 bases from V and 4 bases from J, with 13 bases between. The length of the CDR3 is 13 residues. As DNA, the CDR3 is TGCGCCAGCAGCGATCCCCCTAGGTACGAGCAGTACTTC. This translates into CASSDPPRYEQYF.

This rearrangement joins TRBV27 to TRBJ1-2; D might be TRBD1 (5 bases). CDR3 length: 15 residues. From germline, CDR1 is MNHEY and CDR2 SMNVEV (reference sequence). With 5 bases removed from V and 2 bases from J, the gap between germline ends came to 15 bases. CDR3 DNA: TGTGCCAGCAGTCCACTGGGACTTCAGAACTATGGCTACACCTTC. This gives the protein CASSPLGLQNYGYTF.

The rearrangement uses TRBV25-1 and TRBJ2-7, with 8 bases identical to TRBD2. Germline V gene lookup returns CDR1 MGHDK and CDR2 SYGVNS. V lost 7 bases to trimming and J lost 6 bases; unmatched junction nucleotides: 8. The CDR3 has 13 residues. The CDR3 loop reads CASNGRAGGEQYF. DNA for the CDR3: TGTGCCAGCAACGGGAGGGCCGGGGGCGAGCAGTACTTC.

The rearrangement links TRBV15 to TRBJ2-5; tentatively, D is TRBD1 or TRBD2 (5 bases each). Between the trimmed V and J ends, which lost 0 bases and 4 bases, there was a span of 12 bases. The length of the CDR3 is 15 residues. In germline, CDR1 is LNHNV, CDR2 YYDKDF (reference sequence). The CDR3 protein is CATSRDGGGIETQYF. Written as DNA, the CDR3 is TGTGCCACCAGCAGAGATGGGGGTGGGATAGAGACCCAGTACTTC.

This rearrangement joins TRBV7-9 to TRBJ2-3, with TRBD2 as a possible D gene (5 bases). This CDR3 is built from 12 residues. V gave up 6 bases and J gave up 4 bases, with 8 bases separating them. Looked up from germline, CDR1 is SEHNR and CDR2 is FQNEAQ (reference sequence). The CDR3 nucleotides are TGTGCCAGCAGAGGAGGCCCAGATACGCAGTATTTT. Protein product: CASRGGPDTQYF. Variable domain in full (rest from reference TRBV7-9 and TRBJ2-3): DTGVSQNPRHKITKRGQNVTFRCDPISEHNRLYWYRQTLGQGPEFLTYFQNEAQLEKSRLLSDRFSAERPKGSFSTLEIQRTEQGDSAMYLCASRGGPDTQYFGPGTRLTVL.